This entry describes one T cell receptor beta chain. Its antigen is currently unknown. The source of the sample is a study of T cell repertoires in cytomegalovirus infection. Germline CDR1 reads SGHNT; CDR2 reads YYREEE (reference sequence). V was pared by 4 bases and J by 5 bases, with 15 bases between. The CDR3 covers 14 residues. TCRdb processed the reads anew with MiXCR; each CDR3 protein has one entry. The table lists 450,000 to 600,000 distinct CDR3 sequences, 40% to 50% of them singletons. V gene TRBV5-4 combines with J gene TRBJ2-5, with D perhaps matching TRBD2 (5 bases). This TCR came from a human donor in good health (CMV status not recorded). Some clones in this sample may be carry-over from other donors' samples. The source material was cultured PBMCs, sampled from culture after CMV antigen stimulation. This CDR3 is CASSQPGWSETQYF. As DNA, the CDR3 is TGTGCCAGCAGCCAGCCGGGATGGAGTGAGACCCAGTACTTC.